Listed below are T cell receptor beta chains from one sample, sequenced in a study of radiotherapy plus CTLA-4 blockade in lung cancer. Produced via immunoSEQ multiplex PCR; TCRdb's table is partial and in-frame only. This table holds roughly 32,000 clones, roughly 70% found once. The material was peripheral blood, obtained from a patient treated with radiotherapy plus ipilimumab. All receptors come from a human donor with non-small cell lung cancer who had stable disease on radiotherapy plus ipilimumab. Each CDR3 is given with its conserved first and last residue. The order of the fields is V gene, J gene, clone size, D gene, CDR3 length, CDR3 protein, CDR3 DNA. The D gene is left open where the match is weak. Only some rows state a clone size, as once, few, many or a class for expanded clones.

TRBV18	TRBJ1-1	.	TRBD1	15	CASSPRDRGNTEAFF	TGTGCCAGCTCACCCAGGGACAGGGGGAACACTGAAGCTTTCTTT
TRBV28	TRBJ1-1	.	.	12	CASTPLITEAFF	TGTGCCAGCACCCCACTAATCACTGAAGCTTTCTTT
TRBV19	TRBJ1-5	few	.	15	CASRGQGYSNQPQHF	TGTGCCAGTAGAGGGCAGGGATATAGCAATCAGCCCCAGCATTTT
TRBV29-1	TRBJ1-2	.	.	13	CSVVTGRNGGYTF	TGCAGCGTAGTTACAGGAAGGAATGGAGGCTACACCTTC
TRBV7-2	TRBJ2-5	.	.	12	CASSTYQETQYF	TGTGCCAGCAGCACGTACCAAGAGACCCAGTACTTC
TRBV18	TRBJ2-7	.	.	15	CASSPGQTYSYEQYF	TGTGCCAGCTCACCAGGGCAAACGTACTCCTACGAGCAGTACTTC
TRBV6-5	TRBJ2-5	.	TRBD1	16	CASSYSGQGARETQYF	TGTGCCAGCAGTTACTCGGGACAGGGGGCCCGGGAGACCCAGTACTTC
TRBV7-2	TRBJ1-4	.	TRBD1	15	CACSPRTGTNEKLFF	TGTGCCTGCAGCCCCCGGACAGGGACTAATGAAAAACTGTTTTTT
TRBV5-4	TRBJ2-2	once	.	16	CASSWGPEPSTGELFF	TGTGCCAGCAGCTGGGGACCGGAACCCAGCACCGGGGAGCTGTTTTTT
TRBV6-1	TRBJ2-3	.	TRBD1	14	CASRTGASTDTQYF	TGTGCCAGCAGAACAGGGGCGTCCACAGATACGCAGTATTTT
TRBV5-6	TRBJ2-7	.	.	14	CASSWGQGGYEQYF	TGTGCCAGCAGCTGGGGACAAGGGGGATACGAGCAGTACTTC
TRBV30	TRBJ2-1	.	TRBD1	15	CAWTPDRGYYNEQFF	TGTGCCTGGACCCCCGACAGGGGCTATTACAATGAGCAGTTCTTC
TRBV19	TRBJ2-3	.	.	15	CASSIEGPGSDTQYF	TGTGCCAGTAGTATTGAGGGTCCAGGCTCGGATACGCAGTATTTT
TRBV6-6	TRBJ2-7	.	.	13	CASSRMTGSEQYF	TGTGCCAGCAGTCGCATGACGGGGTCCGAGCAGTACTTC
TRBV11-3	TRBJ2-1	.	TRBD1	13	CASSSSTGLKQFF	TGTGCCAGCAGCTCCTCGACAGGGCTGAAGCAGTTCTTC
TRBV5-6	TRBJ1-5	.	TRBD1	16	CASSFFGQGGHQPQHF	TGTGCCAGCAGCTTCTTCGGCCAGGGGGGACATCAGCCCCAGCATTTT
TRBV7-2	TRBJ2-7	.	.	13	CASSDRITYEQYF	TGTGCCAGCAGCGACAGGATTACCTACGAGCAGTACTTC
TRBV27	TRBJ2-3	few	TRBD2	15	CASSKSGILTDTQYF	TGTGCCAGCAGTAAGAGCGGGATCTTGACAGATACGCAGTATTTT
TRBV18	TRBJ1-5	few	TRBD1	16	CASSHTGTELSQPQHF	TGTGCCAGCTCACACACCGGGACAGAATTGAGTCAGCCCCAGCATTTT
TRBV27	TRBJ2-3	.	TRBD2	14	CASSLGLAGYTQYF	TGTGCCAGCAGTTTGGGGCTAGCGGGGTATACGCAGTATTTT
TRBV6-1	TRBJ2-5	.	.	13	CASRMIVEETQYF	TGTGCCAGCAGAATGATTGTTGAGGAGACCCAGTACTTC
TRBV11-2	TRBJ2-7	.	.	12	CASSLGGHEQYF	TGTGCCAGCAGCTTAGGGGGGCACGAGCAGTACTTC
TRBV7-8	TRBJ2-7	medium-sized	TRBD1	15	CASSFDPGQSKEQYF	TGTGCCAGCAGCTTTGATCCGGGACAGTCCAAAGAGCAGTACTTC
TRBV12-5	TRBJ1-2	.	TRBD1	16	CASGLVGTGARGGYTF	TGTGCTAGTGGTTTGGTAGGGACAGGCGCCAGAGGTGGCTACACCTTC
TRBV5-1	TRBJ1-2	.	.	15	CASSDLDRRLYGYTF	TGCGCCAGCAGCGATTTAGACAGGCGACTCTATGGCTACACCTTC
TRBV14	TRBJ1-2	once	.	15	CASSQDVGVPYGYTF	TGTGCCAGCAGCCAAGATGTGGGGGTACCTTATGGCTACACCTTC
TRBV11-2	TRBJ2-2	few	TRBD2	15	CASSLVTSGSTELFF	TGTGCCAGCAGCTTAGTGACTAGCGGGAGCACGGAGCTGTTTTTT
TRBV5-1	TRBJ1-4	.	.	15	CASSRSMGASEKLFF	TGCGCCAGCAGTCGATCGATGGGGGCGAGTGAAAAACTGTTTTTT
TRBV7-3	TRBJ2-1	.	.	13	CASSPRRANEQFF	TGTGCCAGCAGCCCGCGACGGGCCAATGAGCAGTTCTTC
TRBV29-1	TRBJ1-1	few	.	13	CSVEVGGDTEAFF	TGCAGCGTTGAAGTAGGGGGGGACACTGAAGCTTTCTTT
TRBV7-9	TRBJ1-4	.	TRBD1	16	CASSFRQQGNNEKLFF	TGTGCCAGCAGCTTTCGCCAACAGGGGAATAATGAAAAACTGTTTTTT
TRBV12-2	TRBJ2-1	.	.	15	CASPSAPPYYNEQFF	TGTGCAAGTCCGTCGGCCCCACCTTACTACAATGAGCAGTTCTTC
TRBV28	TRBJ2-7	.	TRBD2	17	CASNPALGAGASYEQYF	TGTGCCAGCAACCCGGCGTTAGGAGCGGGAGCTTCCTACGAGCAGTACTTC
TRBV19	TRBJ1-2	.	.	14	CASGYRDGNYGYTF	TGTGCCAGTGGATACAGGGACGGGAACTATGGCTACACCTTC
TRBV7-3	TRBJ2-1	.	TRBD2	15	CASSSGLAGVIEQFF	TGTGCCAGCAGCTCCGGACTAGCGGGAGTCATTGAGCAGTTCTTC
TRBV6-6	TRBJ2-7	.	.	12	CASSPRIYEQYF	TGTGCCAGCAGCCCGAGAATCTACGAGCAGTACTTC
TRBV9	TRBJ2-6	.	.	16	CASSVGVYSGANVLTF	TGTGCCAGCAGCGTAGGGGTTTACTCTGGGGCCAACGTCCTGACTTTC
TRBV2	TRBJ1-4	.	.	15	CASSEGHLTNEKLFF	TGTGCCAGCAGTGAGGGACACCTGACTAATGAAAAACTGTTTTTT
TRBV9	TRBJ1-3	.	.	14	CASSVWGVTNTIYF	TGTGCCAGCAGCGTATGGGGGGTTACAAACACCATATATTTT
TRBV6-6	TRBJ2-7	.	TRBD1	15	CASSSLDRGGYEQYF	TGTGCCAGCAGTTCCTTGGACAGGGGCGGGTACGAGCAGTACTTC
TRBV6-5	TRBJ2-5	.	.	11	CASRIGGTQYF	TGTGCCAGCAGAATTGGGGGGACCCAGTACTTC
TRBV10-3	TRBJ1-2	.	.	13	CASSGKANYGYTF	TGTGCTTCCTCGGGCAAAGCTAACTATGGCTACACCTTC
TRBV28	TRBJ1-5	.	.	13	CASSFKGGQPQHF	TGTGCCAGCAGTTTTAAGGGAGGACAGCCCCAGCATTTT
TRBV19	TRBJ1-1	medium-sized	.	12	CASSIGGRGAFF	TGTGCCAGTAGTATTGGTGGGCGAGGAGCTTTCTTT
TRBV7-2	TRBJ2-6	.	.	18	CASSLAGTVSSGANVLTF	TGTGCCAGCAGCTTAGCGGGGACCGTTTCCTCTGGGGCCAACGTCCTGACTTTC
TRBV7-2	TRBJ1-1	few	.	17	CASSSITIGSGGAEAFF	TGTGCCAGCAGCTCTATTACAATTGGTAGCGGGGGTGCTGAAGCTTTCTTT
TRBV27	TRBJ2-3	.	.	13	CASGNPQGGTQYF	TGTGCCAGCGGGAATCCACAGGGTGGCACGCAGTATTTT
TRBV4-1	TRBJ2-5	.	.	14	CASSQAWGLETQYF	TGCGCCAGCAGCCAAGCGTGGGGGCTGGAGACCCAGTACTTC
TRBV4-3	TRBJ2-3	few	.	13	CASSQERTDTQYF	TGCGCCAGCAGCCAAGAACGCACAGATACGCAGTATTTT
TRBV5-6	TRBJ2-2	.	.	16	CASSHLQGSSTGELFF	TGTGCCAGCAGTCACCTTCAGGGGTCCTCCACCGGGGAGCTGTTTTTT
TRBV11-2	TRBJ2-5	.	.	14	CASSQRDIKETQYF	TGTGCCAGCTCCCAGCGGGACATAAAAGAGACCCAGTACTTC
TRBV27	TRBJ1-2	.	TRBD1	13	CASSRQGSYGYTF	TGTGCCAGCAGTCGACAGGGATCCTATGGCTACACCTTC
TRBV10-3	TRBJ2-7	once	TRBD1	13	CAISDRGSYEQYF	TGTGCCATCAGCGACAGGGGGTCCTACGAGCAGTACTTC
TRBV4-2	TRBJ2-3	.	.	16	CASSQERWGDTDTQYF	TGTGCCAGCAGCCAAGAACGGTGGGGTGATACAGATACGCAGTATTTT
TRBV25-1	TRBJ1-1	.	.	16	CASSGVGTPMNTEAFF	TGTGCCAGCAGTGGAGTGGGAACCCCTATGAACACTGAAGCTTTCTTT
TRBV7-3	TRBJ2-7	medium-sized	.	14	CASSFGGPVDEQYF	TGTGCCAGCAGCTTCGGGGGCCCCGTAGACGAGCAGTACTTC